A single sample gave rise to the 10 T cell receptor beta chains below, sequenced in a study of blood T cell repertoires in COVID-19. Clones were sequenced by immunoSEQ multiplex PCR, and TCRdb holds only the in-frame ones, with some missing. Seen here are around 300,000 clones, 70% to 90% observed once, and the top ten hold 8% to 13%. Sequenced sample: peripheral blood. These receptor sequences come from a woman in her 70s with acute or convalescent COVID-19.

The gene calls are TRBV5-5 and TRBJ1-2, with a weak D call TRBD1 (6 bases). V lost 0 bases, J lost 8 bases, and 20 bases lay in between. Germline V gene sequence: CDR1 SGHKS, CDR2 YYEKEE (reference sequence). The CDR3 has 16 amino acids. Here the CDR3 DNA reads TGTGCCAGCAGCTTGGTGCCGAGGACAGCCCAGAGCGGCTACACCTTC. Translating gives CASSLVPRTAQSGYTF.

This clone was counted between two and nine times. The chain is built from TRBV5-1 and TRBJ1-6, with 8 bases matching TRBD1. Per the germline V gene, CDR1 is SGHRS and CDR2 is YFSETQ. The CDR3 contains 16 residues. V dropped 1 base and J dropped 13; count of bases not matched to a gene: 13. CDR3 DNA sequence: TGCGCCAGCAGCTTGAATCCGGGACAGGTAATCGAGCCCCTCCACTTT. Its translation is CASSLNPGQVIEPLHF.

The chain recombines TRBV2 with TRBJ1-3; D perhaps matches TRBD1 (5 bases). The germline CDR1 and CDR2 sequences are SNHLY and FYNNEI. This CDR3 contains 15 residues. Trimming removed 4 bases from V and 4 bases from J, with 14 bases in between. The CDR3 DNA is TGTGCCAGCAGTGGGGGCCCGGGCTCCGGAAACACCATATATTTT. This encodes CASSGGPGSGNTIYF.

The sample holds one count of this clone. CDR3 coding DNA: TGTGCCAGCAGTTACTCCTGGACAGAACCCTATGGCTACACCTTC. Encoded protein: CASSYSWTEPYGYTF. The rearrangement uses TRBV6-2 or TRBV6-3 and TRBJ1-2; D may be TRBD1 (6 bases). The V end lost 0 bases, the J end lost 4 bases, and 12 bases lay between the germline ends. Germline CDR1 and CDR2: MNHEY and SVGEGT. This CDR3 contains 15 residues.

The CDR3 nucleotides are TGTGCCAGCAGCCTCCCGCGCCGACAGGGAAACACCGGGGAGCTGTTTTTT. It codes for CASSLPRRQGNTGELFF. The chain couples TRBV13 to TRBJ2-2; 7 bases fit TRBD1. CDR3 size: 17 residues. CDR1 is PRHDT, CDR2 FYEKMQ, per germline (reference sequence). J gave up 2 bases and V 5 bases, and 11 bases lay outside the gene matches. Based on the CDR3 plus reference TRBV13 and TRBJ2-2, the full variable domain is AAGVIQSPRHLIKEKRETATLKCYPIPRHDTVYWYQQGPGQDPQFLISFYEKMQSDKGSIPDRFSAQQFSDYHSELNMSSLELGDSALYFCASSLPRRQGNTGELFFGEGSRLTVL.

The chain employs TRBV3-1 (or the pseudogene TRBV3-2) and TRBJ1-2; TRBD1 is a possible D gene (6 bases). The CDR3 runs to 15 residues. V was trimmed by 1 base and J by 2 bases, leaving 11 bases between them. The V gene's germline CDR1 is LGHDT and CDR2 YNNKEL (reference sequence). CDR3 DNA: TGTGCCAGCAGCCAAGTGAGCACAGGGAACTATGGCTACACCTTC. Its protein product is CASSQVSTGNYGYTF.

CDR3 DNA: TGCGCCAGCAGCTCAGGGGATGCTGACACTGAAGCTTTCTTT. Translating it yields CASSSGDADTEAFF. This sequence joins TRBV5-1 and TRBJ1-1; possible D gene TRBD1, 6 bases. The CDR3 loop spans 14 amino acids. Germline CDR1 reads SGHRS; CDR2 reads YFSETQ. Trimming took 3 bases from V and 3 from J, leaving 12 bases between them.

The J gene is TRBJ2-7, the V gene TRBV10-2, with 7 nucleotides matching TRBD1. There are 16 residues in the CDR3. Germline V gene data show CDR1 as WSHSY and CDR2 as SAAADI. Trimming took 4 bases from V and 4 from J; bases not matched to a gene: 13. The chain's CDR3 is CASSGERLGQEYEQYF. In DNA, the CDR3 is TGCGCCAGCAGTGGCGAGAGGCTTGGACAGGAGTACGAGCAGTACTTC.

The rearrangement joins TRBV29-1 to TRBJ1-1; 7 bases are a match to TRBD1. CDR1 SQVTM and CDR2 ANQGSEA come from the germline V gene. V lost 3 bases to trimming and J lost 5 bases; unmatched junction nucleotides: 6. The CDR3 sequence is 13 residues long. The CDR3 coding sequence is TGCAGCGTTGAGGACAGGCGTAGGACTGAAGCTTTCTTT. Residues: CSVEDRRRTEAFF.

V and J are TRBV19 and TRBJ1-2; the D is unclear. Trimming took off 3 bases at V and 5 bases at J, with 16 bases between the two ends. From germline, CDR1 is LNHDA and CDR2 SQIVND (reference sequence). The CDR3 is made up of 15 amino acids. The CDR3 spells CASSMGVGRVYGYTF. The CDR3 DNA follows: TGTGCCAGTAGTATGGGTGTCGGGAGGGTATATGGCTACACCTTC. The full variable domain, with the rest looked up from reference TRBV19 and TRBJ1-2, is DGGITQSPKYLFRKEGQNVTLSCEQNLNHDAMYWYRQDPGQGLRLIYYSQIVNDFQKGDIAEGYSVSREKKESFPLTVTSAQKNPTAFYLCASSMGVGRVYGYTFGSGTRLTVV.